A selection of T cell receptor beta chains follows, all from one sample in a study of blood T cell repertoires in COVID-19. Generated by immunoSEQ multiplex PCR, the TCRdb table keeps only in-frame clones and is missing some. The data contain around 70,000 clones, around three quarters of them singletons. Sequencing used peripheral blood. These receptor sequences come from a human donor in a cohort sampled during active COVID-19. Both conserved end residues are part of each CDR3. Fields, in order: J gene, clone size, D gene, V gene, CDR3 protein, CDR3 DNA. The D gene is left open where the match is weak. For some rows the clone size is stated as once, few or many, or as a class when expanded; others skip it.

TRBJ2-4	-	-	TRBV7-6	CASSPLGGIQYF	TGTGCCAGCAGCCCCCTCGGGGGCATTCAGTACTTC
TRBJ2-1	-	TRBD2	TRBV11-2	CASRRLAGSSYNEQFF	TGTGCCAGCAGACGACTAGCGGGCAGCTCCTACAATGAGCAGTTCTTC
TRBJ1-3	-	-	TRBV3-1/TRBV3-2	CASSREKSSGNTIYF	TGTGCCAGCAGCCGCGAGAAGAGCTCTGGAAACACCATATATTTT
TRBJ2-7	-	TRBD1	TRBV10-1	CASSPGGYEQYF	TGCGCCAGCAGCCCAGGGGGATACGAGCAGTACTTC
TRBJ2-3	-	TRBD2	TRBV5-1	CASRRREGTDTQYF	TGCGCCAGCAGACGGCGGGAGGGCACAGATACGCAGTATTTT
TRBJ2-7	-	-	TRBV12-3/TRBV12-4	CASRQTGTYEQYF	TGTGCCAGCAGGCAGACAGGAACCTACGAGCAGTACTTC
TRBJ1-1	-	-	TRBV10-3	CATLGGGVAFF	TGTGCCACCCTCGGAGGGGGGGTAGCTTTCTTT
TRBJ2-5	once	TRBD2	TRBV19	CASSMSGRAGETQYF	TGTGCCAGTAGTATGAGCGGGAGGGCCGGCGAGACCCAGTACTTC
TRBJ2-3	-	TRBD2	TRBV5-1	CASSPGTSGLRTDTQYF	TGCGCCAGCAGCCCAGGGACTAGCGGGCTGCGGACAGATACGCAGTATTTT
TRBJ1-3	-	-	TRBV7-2	CASSLFGGAGNTIYF	TGTGCCAGCAGCTTATTTGGAGGGGCGGGAAACACCATATATTTT
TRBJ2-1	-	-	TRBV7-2	CASSRGQTYNEQFF	TGTGCCAGCAGCAGAGGACAGACGTACAATGAGCAGTTCTTC
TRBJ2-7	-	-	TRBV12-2	CASRFGRGVYEQYF	TGTGCAAGTCGCTTCGGCAGGGGGGTGTACGAGCAGTACTTC
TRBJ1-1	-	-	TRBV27	CASTKQGSHTEAFF	TGTGCCAGCACAAAACAGGGATCTCACACTGAAGCTTTCTTT
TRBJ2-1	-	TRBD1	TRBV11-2	CASSFYRGPINEQFF	TGTGCCAGCAGCTTTTACAGGGGGCCGATCAATGAGCAGTTCTTC
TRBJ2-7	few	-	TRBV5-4	CASSLARGALYEQYF	TGTGCCAGCAGCTTGGCTCGCGGGGCCCTCTACGAGCAGTACTTC
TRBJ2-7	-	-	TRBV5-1	CASSPTDSPLREQYF	TGCGCCAGCAGCCCAACGGACTCTCCCCTCCGCGAGCAGTACTTC
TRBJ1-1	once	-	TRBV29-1	CSTKDQETEAFF	TGCAGCACCAAAGACCAGGAAACTGAAGCTTTCTTT
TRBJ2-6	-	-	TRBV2	CASSTQGGGANVLTF	TGTGCCAGCAGCACTCAGGGAGGTGGGGCCAACGTCCTGACTTTC
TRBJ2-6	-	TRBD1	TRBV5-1	CASSLTGGTGANVLTF	TGCGCCAGCAGCTTGACAGGGGGCACTGGGGCCAACGTCCTGACTTTC
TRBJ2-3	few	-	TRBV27	CASSFTDPSTDTQYF	TGTGCCAGCAGTTTCACAGATCCGAGCACAGATACGCAGTATTTT
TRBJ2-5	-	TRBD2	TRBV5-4	CASSYSGNQETQYF	TGTGCCAGCAGTTATAGCGGGAACCAAGAGACCCAGTACTTC
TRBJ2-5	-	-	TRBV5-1	CASSLVGEETQYF	TGCGCCAGCAGCTTGGTAGGGGAAGAGACCCAGTACTTC
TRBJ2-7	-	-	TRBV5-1	CASSLGWGGTPYEQYF	TGCGCCAGCAGCTTGGGGTGGGGCGGGACCCCCTACGAGCAGTACTTC
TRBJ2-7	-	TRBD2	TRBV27	CALSVAGVMGYQYEQYF	TGTGCCCTCAGTGTAGCGGGAGTAATGGGATACCAATACGAGCAGTACTTC
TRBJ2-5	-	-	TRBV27	CASFETQGTSGTQYF	TGTGCCAGCTTCGAAACACAGGGCACCTCGGGGACCCAGTACTTC
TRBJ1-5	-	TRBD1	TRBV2	CASSVWQGVLGNQPQHF	TGTGCCAGCAGTGTTTGGCAGGGGGTACTTGGCAATCAGCCCCAGCATTTT
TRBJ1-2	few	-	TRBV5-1	CASSSSQLRQDNYGYTF	TGCGCCAGCAGCTCCTCACAACTCAGACAGGACAACTATGGCTACACCTTC
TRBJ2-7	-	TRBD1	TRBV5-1	CASSYGQGNYYEQYF	TGCGCCAGCAGTTACGGACAGGGGAATTACTACGAGCAGTACTTC
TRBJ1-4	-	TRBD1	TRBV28	CASSIQGASSEKLFF	TGTGCCAGCAGCATACAGGGGGCGTCTAGTGAAAAACTGTTTTTT
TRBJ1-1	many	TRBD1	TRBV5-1	CASSGGQGMNTEAFF	TGCGCCAGCAGCGGTGGACAGGGCATGAACACTGAAGCTTTCTTT
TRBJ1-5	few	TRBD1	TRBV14	CASSQRQGDTQPQHF	TGTGCCAGCAGCCAAAGACAGGGCGATACTCAGCCCCAGCATTTT
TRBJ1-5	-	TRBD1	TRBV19	CASRARTGAGNQPQHF	TGTGCCAGTAGGGCCCGGACAGGGGCCGGCAATCAGCCCCAGCATTTT
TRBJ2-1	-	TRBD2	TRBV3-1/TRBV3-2	CASSRGLAGVNNEQFF	TGTGCCAGCAGCCGCGGACTAGCGGGAGTAAACAATGAGCAGTTCTTC
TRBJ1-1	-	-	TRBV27	CASSFPGRTAFF	TGTGCCAGCAGTTTCCCCGGGAGGACGGCTTTCTTT
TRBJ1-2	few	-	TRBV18	CASSSGTPYPHGYTF	TGTGCCAGCTCATCCGGGACACCTTATCCTCATGGCTACACCTTC
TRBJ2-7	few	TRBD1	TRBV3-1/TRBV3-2	CASSHLGQGYEQYF	TGTGCCAGCAGCCATCTGGGACAGGGCTACGAGCAGTACTTC
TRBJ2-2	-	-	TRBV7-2	CASSLRSGDTGELFF	TGTGCCAGCAGCTTACGGAGCGGCGACACCGGGGAGCTGTTTTTT
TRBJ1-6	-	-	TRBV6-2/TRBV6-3	CASSSAGSSYNSPLHF	TGTGCCAGCAGTTCGGCCGGGAGCTCCTATAATTCACCCCTCCACTTT
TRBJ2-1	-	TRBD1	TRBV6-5	CASRLHGTVDNEQFF	TGTGCCAGCAGACTCCACGGGACAGTGGACAATGAGCAGTTCTTC
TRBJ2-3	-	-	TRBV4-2	CASSQDNPRGEQTSSTDTQYF	TGTGCCAGCAGCCAAGATAACCCTAGGGGCGAACAAACCTCTAGCACAGATACGCAGTATTTT
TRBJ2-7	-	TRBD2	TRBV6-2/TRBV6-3	CASSYELAGASYEQYF	TGTGCCAGCAGTTACGAACTAGCGGGAGCCTCCTACGAGCAGTACTTC
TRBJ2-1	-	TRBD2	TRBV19	CASSIGLAGTRQFF	TGTGCCAGTAGTATCGGACTAGCGGGAACGCGGCAGTTCTTC
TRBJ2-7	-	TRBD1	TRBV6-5	CASRDRTYEQYF	TGTGCCAGCAGGGACAGGACCTACGAGCAGTACTTC
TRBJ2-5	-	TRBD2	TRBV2	CASTTGLAGEETQYF	TGTGCCAGCACCACGGGACTAGCGGGAGAAGAGACCCAGTACTTC
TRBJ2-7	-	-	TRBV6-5	CASSIRQAQSYEQYF	TGTGCCAGCAGTATCCGTCAGGCGCAGTCCTACGAGCAGTACTTC
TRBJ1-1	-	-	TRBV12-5	CASGRGLNTEAFF	TGTGCTAGTGGCCGGGGTTTGAACACTGAAGCTTTCTTT
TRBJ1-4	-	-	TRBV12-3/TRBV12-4	CASSLVKNEKLFF	TGTGCCAGCAGTTTAGTTAAAAATGAAAAACTGTTTTTT
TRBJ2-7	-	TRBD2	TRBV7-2	CASSFSSGGHEQYF	TGTGCCAGCAGCTTCTCTAGCGGAGGCCACGAGCAGTACTTC
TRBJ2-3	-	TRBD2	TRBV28	CASSLAGGDTQYF	TGTGCCAGCAGTCTAGCGGGAGGGGATACGCAGTATTTT
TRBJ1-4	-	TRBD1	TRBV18	CASSLSGTENEKLFF	TGTGCCAGCTCACTTTCCGGGACAGAGAATGAAAAACTGTTTTTT
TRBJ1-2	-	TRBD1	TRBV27	CASSFTGERGYTF	TGTGCCAGCAGTTTTACAGGGGAGCGGGGCTACACCTTC
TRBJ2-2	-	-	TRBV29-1	CSVHSGGELFF	TGCAGCGTTCATTCGGGCGGGGAGCTGTTTTTT
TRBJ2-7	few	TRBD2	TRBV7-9	CASSLAGGAYEQYF	TGTGCCAGCAGCTTAGCGGGAGGGGCCTACGAGCAGTACTTC
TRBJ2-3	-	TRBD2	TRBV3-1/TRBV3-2	CASSQRGGNADTQYF	TGTGCCAGCAGCCAACGGGGGGGCAATGCAGATACGCAGTATTTT